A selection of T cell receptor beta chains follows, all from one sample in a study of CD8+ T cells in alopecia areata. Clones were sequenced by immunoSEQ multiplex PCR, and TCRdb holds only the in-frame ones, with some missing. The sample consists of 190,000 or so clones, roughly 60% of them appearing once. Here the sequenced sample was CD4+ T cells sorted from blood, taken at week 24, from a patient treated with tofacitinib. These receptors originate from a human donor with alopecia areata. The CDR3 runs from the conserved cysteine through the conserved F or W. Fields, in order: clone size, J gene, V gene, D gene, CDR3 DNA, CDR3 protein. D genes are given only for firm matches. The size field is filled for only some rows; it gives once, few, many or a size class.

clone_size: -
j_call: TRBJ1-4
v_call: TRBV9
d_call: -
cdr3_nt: TGTGCCAGCAGCGTGGGGACGTATGATGAAAAACTGTTTTTT
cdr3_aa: CASSVGTYDEKLFF

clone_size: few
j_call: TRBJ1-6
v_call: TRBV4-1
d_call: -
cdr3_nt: TGCGCCAGCAGCCGAGACAGTCTTCCACCCCTCCACTTT
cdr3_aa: CASSRDSLPPLHF

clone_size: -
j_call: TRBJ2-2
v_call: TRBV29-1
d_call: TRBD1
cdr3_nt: TGCAGCGTTGGAGGGGGCGGGAACACCGGGGAGCTGTTTTTT
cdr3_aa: CSVGGGGNTGELFF

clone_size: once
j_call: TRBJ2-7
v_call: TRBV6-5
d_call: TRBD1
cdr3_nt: TGTGCCAGCAGTTACAGGGACAGGGGTCACGAGCAGTACTTC
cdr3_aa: CASSYRDRGHEQYF

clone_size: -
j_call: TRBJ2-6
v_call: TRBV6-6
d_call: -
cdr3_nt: TGTGCCAGCAGGGACATCCGATCTGGGGCCAACGTCCTGACTTTC
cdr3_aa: CASRDIRSGANVLTF

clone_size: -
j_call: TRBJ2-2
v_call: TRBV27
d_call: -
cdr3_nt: TGTGCCAGCAGTTTCCGGGTACCCACCGGGGAGCTGTTTTTT
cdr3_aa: CASSFRVPTGELFF

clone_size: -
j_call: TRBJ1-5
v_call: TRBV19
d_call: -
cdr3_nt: TGTGCCAGTAGTATGACAAACAGCAGGGTACAGCCCCAGCATTTT
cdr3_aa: CASSMTNSRVQPQHF

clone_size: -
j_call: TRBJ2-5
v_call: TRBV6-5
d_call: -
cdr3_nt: TGTGCCAGCAGTGACCTTGAGACCCAGTACTTC
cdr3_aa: CASSDLETQYF

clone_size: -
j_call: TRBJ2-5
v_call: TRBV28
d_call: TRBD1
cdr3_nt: TGTGCCACCCTTACCCCCGGGACAGGGATGGAGACCCAGTACTTC
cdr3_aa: CATLTPGTGMETQYF

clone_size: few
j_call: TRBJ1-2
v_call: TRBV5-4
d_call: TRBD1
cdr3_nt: TGTGCCAGCAGCTCCGACAGGGTTGCGGCTGGCTACACCTTC
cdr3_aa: CASSSDRVAAGYTF

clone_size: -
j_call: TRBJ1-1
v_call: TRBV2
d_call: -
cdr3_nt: TGTGCCAGCAGTCCCGGCAGGGACACTGAAGCTTTCTTT
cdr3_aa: CASSPGRDTEAFF

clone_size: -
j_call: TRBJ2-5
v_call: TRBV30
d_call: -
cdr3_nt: TGTGCCTGGAGTGTAGCAGAGACCCAGTACTTC
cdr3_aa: CAWSVAETQYF

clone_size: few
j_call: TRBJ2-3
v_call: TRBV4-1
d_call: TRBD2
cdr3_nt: TGCGCCAGCAGCGTCAGCGGGAGAAGAGAAGATACGCAGTATTTT
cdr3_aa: CASSVSGRREDTQYF

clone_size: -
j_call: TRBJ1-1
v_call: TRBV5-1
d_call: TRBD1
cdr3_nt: TGCGCCAGCAGCAGGGACAGGGGTACTGAAGCTTTCTTT
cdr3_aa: CASSRDRGTEAFF

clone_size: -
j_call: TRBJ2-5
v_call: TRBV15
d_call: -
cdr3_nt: TGTGCCACCAGCAGACCCGGGGATCGTGGGACCCAGTACTTC
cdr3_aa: CATSRPGDRGTQYF

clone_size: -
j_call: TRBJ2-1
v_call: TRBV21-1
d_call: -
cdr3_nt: TGTGCCAGCAGCAAAGAAGGTGGATGGGATTACAATGAGCAGTTCTTC
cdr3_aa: CASSKEGGWDYNEQFF

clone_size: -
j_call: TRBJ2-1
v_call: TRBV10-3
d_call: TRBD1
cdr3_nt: TGTGCCATCAGTGGGGGAGAGACAGGGGACTCCTACAATGAGCAGTTCTTC
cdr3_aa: CAISGGETGDSYNEQFF

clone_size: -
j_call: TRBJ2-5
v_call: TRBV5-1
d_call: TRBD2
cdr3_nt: TGCGCCAGCAGCTCCCGCTTCCCTCCCAGCGGGAGATTAGAGACCCAGTACTTC
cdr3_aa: CASSSRFPPSGRLETQYF

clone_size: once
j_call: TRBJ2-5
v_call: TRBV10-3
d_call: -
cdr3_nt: TGTGCCATCAGGGGGCAAGAGACCCAGTACTTC
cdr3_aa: CAIRGQETQYF

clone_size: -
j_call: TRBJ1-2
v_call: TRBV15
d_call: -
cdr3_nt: TGTGCCACCAGCAGGGAGGACTATGGCTACACCTTC
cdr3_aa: CATSREDYGYTF

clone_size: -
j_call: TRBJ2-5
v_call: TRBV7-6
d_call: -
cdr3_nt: TGTGCCAGCAGCTTGCGCAGGGAAGAGACCCAGTACTTC
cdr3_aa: CASSLRREETQYF

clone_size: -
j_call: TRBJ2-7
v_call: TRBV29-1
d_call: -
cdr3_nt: TGCAGCGTTTTGGGGGTTACCTACGAGCAGTACTTC
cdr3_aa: CSVLGVTYEQYF

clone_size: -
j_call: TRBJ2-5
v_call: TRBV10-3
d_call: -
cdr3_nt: TGTGCCATCGGCAGGGAAGAGACCCAGTACTTC
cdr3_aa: CAIGREETQYF

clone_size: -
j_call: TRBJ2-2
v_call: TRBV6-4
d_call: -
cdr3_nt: TGTGCCAGCAAAGGACAGTGGAACACCGGGGAGCTGTTTTTT
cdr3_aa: CASKGQWNTGELFF

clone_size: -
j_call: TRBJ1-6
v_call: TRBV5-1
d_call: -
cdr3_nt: TGCGCCAGCAGCTTGTCGGGAGATTCACCCCTCCACTTT
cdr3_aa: CASSLSGDSPLHF

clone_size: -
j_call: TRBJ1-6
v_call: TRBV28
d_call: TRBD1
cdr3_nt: TGTGCCAGCAGTCCGGGACAGAATGGGAATTCACCCCTCCACTTT
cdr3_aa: CASSPGQNGNSPLHF

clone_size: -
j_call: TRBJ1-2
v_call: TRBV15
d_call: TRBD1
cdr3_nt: TGTGCCACCAGGGGAGGACAGGGAAAATATGGCTACACCTTC
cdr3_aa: CATRGGQGKYGYTF

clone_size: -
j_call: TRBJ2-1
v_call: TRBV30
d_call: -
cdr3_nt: TGTGCCTGGAGTCGAGAGGATGTCTACAATGAGCAGTTCTTC
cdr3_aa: CAWSREDVYNEQFF

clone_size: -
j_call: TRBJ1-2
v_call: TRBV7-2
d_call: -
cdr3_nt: TGTGCCAGCAGCTTAGATAGGTCGGCAGGAGTTAACTATGGCTACACCTTC
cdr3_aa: CASSLDRSAGVNYGYTF

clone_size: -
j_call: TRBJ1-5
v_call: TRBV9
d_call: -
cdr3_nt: TGTGCCAGCAGCGTAGCGGGCAATCAGCCCCAGCATTTT
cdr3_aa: CASSVAGNQPQHF

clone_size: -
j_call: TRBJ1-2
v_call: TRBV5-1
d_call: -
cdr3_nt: TGCGCCAGCAGCCCCCCGGGAAGGCGCGGCTACACCTTC
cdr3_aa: CASSPPGRRGYTF

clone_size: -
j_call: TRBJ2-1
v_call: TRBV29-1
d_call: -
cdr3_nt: TGCAGCGTCAAAGGCGGACGGGAGCGTTACAATGAGCAGTTCTTC
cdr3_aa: CSVKGGRERYNEQFF

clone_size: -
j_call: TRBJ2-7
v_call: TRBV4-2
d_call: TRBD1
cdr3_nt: TGTGCCAGCAGCCAAGGGACAGGGACCTACGAGCAGTACTTC
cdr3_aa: CASSQGTGTYEQYF

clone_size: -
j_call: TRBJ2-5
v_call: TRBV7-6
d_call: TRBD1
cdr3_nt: TGTGCCAGCAGCTTAGTAGGCAGGGGGCGAGAGACCCAGTACTTC
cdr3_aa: CASSLVGRGRETQYF

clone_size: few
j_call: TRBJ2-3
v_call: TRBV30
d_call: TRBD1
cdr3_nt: TGTGCCTGGAGTCGGACAGGGGTGCCAGATACGCAGTATTTT
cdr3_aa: CAWSRTGVPDTQYF

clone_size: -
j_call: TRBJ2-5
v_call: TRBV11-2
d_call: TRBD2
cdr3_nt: TGTGCCAGCAGCCCTCGGACTAGCGGGAGGGCCTGGGAGACCCAGTACTTC
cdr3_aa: CASSPRTSGRAWETQYF

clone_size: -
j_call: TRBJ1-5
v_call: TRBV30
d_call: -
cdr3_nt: TGTGCCTGGGAGACCGATAGCAATCAGCCCCAGCATTTT
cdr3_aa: CAWETDSNQPQHF

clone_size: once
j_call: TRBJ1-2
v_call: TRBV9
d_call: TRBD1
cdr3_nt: TGTGCCAGCAGCCCTCGTTCCGGGACAGATAACTATGGCTACACCTTC
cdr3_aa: CASSPRSGTDNYGYTF

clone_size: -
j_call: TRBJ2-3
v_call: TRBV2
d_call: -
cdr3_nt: TGTGCCAGCAGCGTAGGGGGGGCTACAGATACGCAGTATTTT
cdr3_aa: CASSVGGATDTQYF

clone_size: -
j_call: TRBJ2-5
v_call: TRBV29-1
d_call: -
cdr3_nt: TGCAGCGTTGATAACGGAGAGACCCAGTACTTC
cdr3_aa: CSVDNGETQYF

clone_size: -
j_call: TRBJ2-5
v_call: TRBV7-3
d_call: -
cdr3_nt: TGTGCCAGCAGCTCAGCCATGACAGACCAAGAGACCCAGTACTTC
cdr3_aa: CASSSAMTDQETQYF

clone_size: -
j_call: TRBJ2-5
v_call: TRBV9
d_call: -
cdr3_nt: TGTGCCAGCAGCGCGTCGGGGCCTTACCAAGAGACCCAGTACTTC
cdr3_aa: CASSASGPYQETQYF

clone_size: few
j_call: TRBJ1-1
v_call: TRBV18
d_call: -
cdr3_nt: TGTGCCAGCTCAAAGGAGCCGACTGAAGCTTTCTTT
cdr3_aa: CASSKEPTEAFF

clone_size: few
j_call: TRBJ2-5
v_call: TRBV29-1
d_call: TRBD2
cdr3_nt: TGCAGCGTTGACGGGACTAGCGGGGGGACACAAGAGACCCAGTACTTC
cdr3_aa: CSVDGTSGGTQETQYF

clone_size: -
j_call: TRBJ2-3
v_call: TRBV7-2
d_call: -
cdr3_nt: TGTGCCAGCAGCCGCACTGGCGGAGGGGTGGGAGCAGATACGCAGTATTTT
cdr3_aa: CASSRTGGGVGADTQYF

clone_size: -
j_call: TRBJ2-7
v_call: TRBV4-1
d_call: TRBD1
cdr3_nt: TGCGCCAGCAGCCGCGGACTGGGACAGGGCTTTTACGAGCAGTACTTC
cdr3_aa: CASSRGLGQGFYEQYF

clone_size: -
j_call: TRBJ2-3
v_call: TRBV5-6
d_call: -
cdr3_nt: TGTGCCAGCAGCCCCGGCGGCAGCACAGATACGCAGTATTTT
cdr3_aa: CASSPGGSTDTQYF

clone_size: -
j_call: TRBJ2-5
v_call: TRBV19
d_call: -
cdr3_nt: TGTGCCAGTAGTATAGACAGCAACCAAGAGACCCAGTACTTC
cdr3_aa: CASSIDSNQETQYF

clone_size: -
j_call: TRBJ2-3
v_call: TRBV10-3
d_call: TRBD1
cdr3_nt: TGTGCCATCAGCGGGACAGGGGATCCCACAGATACGCAGTATTTT
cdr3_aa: CAISGTGDPTDTQYF

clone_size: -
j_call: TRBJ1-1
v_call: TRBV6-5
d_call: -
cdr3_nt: TGTGCCAGCAGTTACTCGAGGGGAACCCTGAACACTGAAGCTTTCTTT
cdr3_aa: CASSYSRGTLNTEAFF

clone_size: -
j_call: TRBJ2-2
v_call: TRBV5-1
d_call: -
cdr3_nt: TGCGCCAGCAGCCAAGAATCCTACACCGGGGAGCTGTTTTTT
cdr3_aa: CASSQESYTGELFF

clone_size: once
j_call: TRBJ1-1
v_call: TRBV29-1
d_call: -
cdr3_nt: TGCAGCGTTGTGTGGACAGCCCTGGACACTGAAGCTTTCTTT
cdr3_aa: CSVVWTALDTEAFF

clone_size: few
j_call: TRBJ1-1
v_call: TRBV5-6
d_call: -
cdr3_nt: TGTGCCAGCAGCCGACCAGAATTCACTGAAGCTTTCTTT
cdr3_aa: CASSRPEFTEAFF